Reported below is one T cell receptor (beta chain). At least ten counts were recorded for this clonotype. Its antigen is still unknown. Base qualities are not recorded, but no much larger clone differs from it by a single base. The sample's time point label, in plain terms: newly diagnosed GD, antithyroid drugs for less than 3 months. For both TCR sequencing and RNA sequencing, RNA was extracted from PBMCs using TRIzol. Graves' disease was diagnosed according to American Thyroid Association guidelines. Patients for the study were recruited at an endocrinology department in Xi'an, China. Each patient gave around 9.2 milliliters of peripheral blood, collected in an EDTA anticoagulant tube. PBMCs were isolated by Ficoll Paque Plus density gradient separation without further T cell sorting. An Agilent 2100 Bioanalyzer and agarose gel were used to check RNA quality, and a NanoDrop 2000 was used to measure RNA concentration.

The sample belongs to a study of regulatory T cells in long-lasting Graves disease (dated by TCRdb to 2020 to 2023). For context, the study as a whole: In the newly diagnosed Graves' disease group, patients had been taking antithyroid drugs for less than 3 months. A total of about 33 samples were covered by TCR sequencing, comprising approximately 13 persistent and about 20 newly diagnosed Graves' disease patients. This study used TCR sequencing and RNA sequencing of peripheral blood to compare persistent Graves' disease patients against newly diagnosed Graves' disease patients. The study took place in China and was registered as a clinical trial. Points the paper makes about the study in general: Compared with newly diagnosed patients, persistent Graves' disease patients had lower TCR Shannon entropy and fewer highly expanded clones, which suggests clonal expansion. More public clonotypes were shared among persistent patients (2,741) than among newly diagnosed patients (just under 1,000). As a limitation, the authors acknowledged that the small sample size may reduce accuracy. Persistent disease showed preferential use of TRBV28, TRBJ1-2 and TRBJ2-5, whereas newly diagnosed disease favored TRBV20-1 and TRBJ2-1. Sequencing and analysis were restricted to the TCR beta chain. Only peripheral blood was studied, because thyroid tissue, the primary lesion, was inaccessible.

Library preparation used multiplex PCR. Reads for this sample came from an Illumina HiSeq 4000. TCR beta libraries were built with iRepertoire HTBI primers and Arm-PCR amplification of CDR3 regions. Before sequencing, the PCR products went through gel purification. The source study handled its data this way. Across samples, some 62 TRBV and approximately 15 TRBJ segments were identified and used for gene usage analysis of CDR3 amino acid clonotypes. COPE and FqMerger were used to merge filtered high-quality paired reads into contigs. Contigs were aligned with BLAST to IMGT TRBV, TRBD and TRBJ reference genes, and CDR3 was defined per IMGT. Highly expanded clones were defined as clonotypes with a frequency above 0.1%. Repertoire diversity was measured by Shannon entropy, and V-J evenness by the Gini coefficient. Public clonotypes were defined as clonotypes shared by more than one individual. TCRdb passed the public sequencing reads through fastp at Q25 and MiXCR, retaining productive beta sequences. Rows are combined by CDR3 protein, so each entry shows the most common genes and DNA. TCRdb's processing, not the study's, gives the V and J calls here. The sample contains around 400,000 distinct CDR3 sequences, around 16% of them found a single time. The top ten clonotypes cover 22% of the sample.

The germline V gene sets CDR1 to SGHTA and CDR2 to FQGNSA. Relative to germline, V is 0 bases shorter and J is 0 bases shorter, with 15 bases between their ends. The CDR3 has 18 amino acids, counting the end cysteine and phenylalanine. The retained sequence is limited to the CDR3, 54 bases, with the frame set at the first base. The chain is assembled from TRBV7-2 and TRBJ2-1; the D gene cannot be named for sure. The specimen was peripheral blood mononuclear cells (PBMCs), collected at new diagnosis, from a patient treated with antithyroid drugs. The receptor comes from a female donor with Graves disease. The bases are TGTGCCAGCAGCTTAGCGTCTTCTGACGGGCACTCCTACAATGAGCAGTTCTTC. Its amino acids are CASSLASSDGHSYNEQFF. The reference TRBV7-2 and TRBJ2-1 proteins fill in what lies around the CDR3, so the full variable domain reads GAGVSQSPSNKVTEKGKDVELRCDPISGHTALYWYRQSLGQGLEFLIYFQGNSAPDKSGLPSDRFSAERTGGSVSTLTIQRTQQEDSAVYLCASSLASSDGHSYNEQFFGPGTRLTVL.